This T cell receptor beta chain was documented in a study of blood T cell repertoires in COVID-19. Whole-study context: Some COVID-19 samples were acute and others convalescent; all came from the United States, Italy and Spain.

TCRdb's table, derived via immunoSEQ multiplex PCR, lists solely in-frame clones and lacks some. The data show some 130,000 clones, over 80% seen once. The CDR3 has 13 residues. Between the trimmed V and J ends, which lost 1 base and 4 bases, there was a span of 7 bases. In germline, CDR1 is SGHTA, CDR2 FQGNSA. The sample consisted of peripheral blood. V and J are TRBV7-2 and TRBJ1-2, with no clear D. The origin of this receptor is a man in his forties with active or convalescent COVID-19. CDR3 residues: CASSLGSGYGYTF. CDR3 coding DNA: TGTGCCAGCAGCTTAGGGTCGGGCTATGGCTACACCTTC.